The 17 T cell receptor beta chains in this list originate from one sample, sequenced in a study of cytomegalovirus exposure and HLA in healthy donors. Use of 60 Vbeta and 13 Jbeta primers characterized the PCR. TCRdb keeps only in-frame clones here, not all; method: immunoSEQ multiplex PCR. The sample table sets out about 200,000 clones. Sequenced material: PBMCs. These receptors all stem from a girl aged 2 to 10 in good health and CMV-seropositive.

The V call is TRBV11-2, the J call TRBJ2-7; D possibly corresponds to TRBD1 (6 bases). From germline, CDR1 is SGHAT and CDR2 FQNNGV. There are 14 residues in the CDR3. The V gene lost 2 bases and the J gene lost 2 bases, with 10 bases spanning the gap. CDR3 sequence reads: CASSLFDRTYEQYF. In DNA form, the CDR3 reads TGTGCCAGCAGCTTATTTGACAGGACCTACGAGCAGTACTTC.

This chain links TRBV15 with TRBJ2-1; D not resolved. The V and J ends lost 0 bases and 7 bases respectively, with 13 bases between them. Germline assignment: CDR1 LNHNV and CDR2 YYDKDF (reference sequence). The CDR3 is 15 amino acids. The DNA of the CDR3 is TGTGCCACCAGCAGAGATCTCCCAGCGAGGAATGAGCAGTTCTTC. It encodes CATSRDLPARNEQFF.

V and J are TRBV28 and TRBJ2-7; D ambiguous. The CDR3 is 13 amino acids. V lost 4 bases to trimming and J lost 5 bases, with 12 bases between them. In germline, CDR1 is MDHEN, CDR2 SYDVKM. DNA for the CDR3: TGTGCCAGCAGTTCCGCAGAGGCCCACGAGCAGTACTTC. Its protein product is CASSSAEAHEQYF.

J is TRBJ2-1 and V is TRBV2, with 13 bases identical to TRBD2. J was trimmed by 6 bases and V by 6 bases; bases with no gene match: 5. Germline loops: CDR1 SNHLY, CDR2 FYNNEI. This CDR3 region has 15 residues. Here the CDR3 DNA reads TGTGCCAGCAGCCCGGGACTAGCGGGATTCAATGAGCAGTTCTTC. Protein: CASSPGLAGFNEQFF. Together with reference TRBV2 and TRBJ2-1, the CDR3 gives the full variable domain: EPEVTQTPSHQVTQMGQEVILRCVPISNHLYFYWYRQILGQKVEFLVSFYNNEISEKSEIFDDQFSVERPDGSNFTLKIRSTKLEDSAMYFCASSPGLAGFNEQFFGPGTRLTVL.

The chain joins TRBV5-8 to TRBJ2-7; TRBD1 matches 7 bases. Germline loops: CDR1 SGHTS, CDR2 YDEGEE. The V gene end was trimmed by 4 bases and the J gene end by 2 bases; junction bases not matched to a gene: 6. The CDR3 has 14 amino acids. In nucleotides, the CDR3 is TGTGCCAGCAGCCTCAGGGACAGACCCTACGAGCAGTACTTC. It specifies CASSLRDRPYEQYF.

The chain has TRBV10-3 and TRBJ2-3; TRBD1 matches 11 bases. The CDR3 runs to 19 residues. Per the germline V gene, CDR1 is ENHRY and CDR2 is SYGVKD. The J segment lost 0 bases and the V segment lost 7 bases, leaving 15 bases of the junction unmatched. The CDR3 here is CAINPNRDRGRASTDTQYF. The CDR3 DNA follows: TGTGCCATCAATCCCAACCGGGACAGGGGGAGAGCTAGCACAGATACGCAGTATTTT.

The rearrangement uses TRBV11-2 and TRBJ2-1; 9 bases match TRBD2. CDR1 SGHAT and CDR2 FQNNGV come from the germline V gene. This CDR3 contains 16 residues. V shed 1 base and J 4 bases; nucleotides not matched to a gene: 5. CDR3 coding DNA: TGTGCCAGCAGCTTAGGGCGGGAGGGCGGATACAATGAGCAGTTCTTC. This codes for CASSLGREGGYNEQFF.

V gene TRBV28 combines with J gene TRBJ1-1, with 7 bases identical to TRBD1. V gave up 6 bases and J gave up 12 bases; unmatched junction bases: 10. CDR3 length equals 12 residues. CDR1 MDHEN and CDR2 SYDVKM come from the germline V gene. This CDR3 reads CASSHSYRGPFF. CDR3 sequence (DNA): TGTGCCAGCAGCCACAGTTACAGGGGACCTTTCTTT.

The CDR3 nucleotides read TGTGCCAGTAGTTCCCTAGCGGCCGAAGGGGAGACCCAGTACTTC. Encoded protein: CASSSLAAEGETQYF. The chain links TRBV19 to TRBJ2-5, with 7 nucleotides matching TRBD2. The ends lost 5 bases at V and 5 bases at J; junction bases unmatched: 11. CDR3 length: 15 residues. Germline-derived CDR1 and CDR2 are LNHDA and SQIVND (reference sequence).

The V and J genes are TRBV25-1 and TRBJ1-1; D unresolved. The germline CDR1 and CDR2 sequences are MGHDK and SYGVNS. Deletions cut 6 bases from V and 2 bases from J, with 16 bases between. There are 15 residues in the CDR3. This CDR3 reads CASSVLGNLNTEAFF. As DNA, the CDR3 is TGTGCCAGCAGCGTCTTGGGCAATCTTAACACTGAAGCTTTCTTT.

The chain combines TRBV5-6 with TRBJ2-5, with D possibly matching TRBD2 (5 bases). The J call is uncertain, as TRBJ2-7 better fits the DNA end. Germline V CDR1 and CDR2: SGHDT, YYEEEE. The CDR3 spans 14 residues. CDR3 nucleotide sequence: TGTGCCAGCAGCTTGGGAGGGAGTCCTTACGAGCAGTACTTC. Translation: CASSLGGSPYEQYF.

The J gene is TRBJ1-5, the V gene TRBV6-5; D remains unclear. The CDR3 covers 15 residues. Germline assignment: CDR1 MNHEY and CDR2 SVGAGI. Trimming stripped 2 bases from V and 0 bases from J, with 8 bases between. The CDR3 DNA is TGTGCCAGCAGTTACGCCCAGAATAGCAATCAGCCCCAGCATTTT. It yields the protein CASSYAQNSNQPQHF.

CDR3 nucleotide sequence: TGTGCCAGCGGCATTTGGAACACTGAAGCTTTCTTT. This codes for CASGIWNTEAFF. The chain has TRBV28 and TRBJ1-1; D call uncertain. V lost 8 bases to trimming and J lost 1 base, with 8 bases between them. Germline CDR1 reads MDHEN; CDR2 reads SYDVKM. The CDR3 is 12 residues long.

This chain links TRBV5-1 with TRBJ2-1; D remains ambiguous. The length of the CDR3 is 12 residues. V was shortened by 2 bases and J by 4 bases, with 4 bases between the two germline ends. CDR1 is SGHRS and CDR2 is YFSETQ in the germline V gene. CDR3 region: CASSFFYNEQFF. In DNA, the CDR3 is TGCGCCAGCAGCTTCTTTTACAATGAGCAGTTCTTC.

This chain connects TRBV6-1 to TRBJ2-1; a possible D gene is TRBD2 (6 bases). This CDR3 spans 16 amino acids. Germline V gene data show CDR1 as MNHNS and CDR2 as SASEGT. V lost 4 bases, J lost 0 bases, and 13 bases lay in between. In nucleotides, the CDR3 is TGTGCCAGCAGTGTCCTAATGACTAGCTCCTACAATGAGCAGTTCTTC. Translated: CASSVLMTSSYNEQFF.

V is TRBV27 and J is TRBJ1-4, with TRBD1 identical over 8 bases. The germline V gene has CDR1 MNHEY and CDR2 SMNVEV (reference sequence). The V gene end was trimmed by 9 bases and the J gene end by 7 bases; junction bases not matched to a gene: 10. The CDR3 covers 14 residues. Written as DNA, the CDR3 is TGTGCCAGTAGGCGGACAGGGAATAGTGAAAAACTGTTTTTT. It yields the protein CASRRTGNSEKLFF.

This chain joins TRBV10-1 and TRBJ2-1; 9 bases are shared with TRBD2. Germline V gene lookup returns CDR1 WNHNN and CDR2 SYGVQD (reference sequence). The CDR3 is made up of 15 amino acids. V shed 3 bases, J shed 8 bases, and the junction held 8 bases outside the gene matches. The CDR3 nucleotides are TGCGCCAGCAGTGAATCCGGGACTAGCTTCCATGAGCAGTTCTTC. It codes for CASSESGTSFHEQFF.